This TCR beta chain was found in a study of OX40 agonist ivuxolimab in advanced cancers. Study information: Patients were infused with ivuxolimab every 2 weeks at 0.01 to 10 mg/kg. General study results and limits: Low normalized T-cell clonal expansion was also seen in some nonresponders.

On cycle 4 day 1 and cycle 7 day 1, as well as at baseline, blood was sampled. About this clone: No antigen is known for it.

Using immunoSEQ multiplex PCR, the repertoire was profiled, and TCRdb retains in-frame clones only, with some absent. This sample has some 100,000 clones, with around 91% found just once. Sequencing used CD4+ or CD8+ T cells sorted from blood, obtained in a trial of the OX40 agonist ivuxolimab. The clonotype originates from an adult with an advanced solid tumor such as melanoma, head and neck, liver or kidney cancer.

The CDR3 DNA reads as TGTGCCAGCAGAGCGACCGGGACTAGCATCACCGGGGAGCTGTTTTTT. It encodes CASRATGTSITGELFF. The rearrangement joins TRBV7-2 to TRBJ2-2; 9 bases fit TRBD2. CDR1 is SGHTA, CDR2 FQGNSA, per germline. The CDR3 runs 16 residues. With 6 bases clipped from V and 4 bases from J, the junction kept 9 bases outside the gene matches.